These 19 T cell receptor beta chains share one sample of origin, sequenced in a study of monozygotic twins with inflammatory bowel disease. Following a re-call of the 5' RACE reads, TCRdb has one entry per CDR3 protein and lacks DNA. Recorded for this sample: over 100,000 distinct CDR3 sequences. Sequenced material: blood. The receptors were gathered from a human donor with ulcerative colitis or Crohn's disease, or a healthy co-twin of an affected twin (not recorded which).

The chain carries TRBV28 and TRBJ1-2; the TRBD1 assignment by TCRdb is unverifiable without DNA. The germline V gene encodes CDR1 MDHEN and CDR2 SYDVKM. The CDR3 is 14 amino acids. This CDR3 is CASSFPARVSGYTF.

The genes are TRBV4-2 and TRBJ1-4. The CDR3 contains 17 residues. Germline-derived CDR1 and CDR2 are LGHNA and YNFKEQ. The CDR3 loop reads CASSQDGRRGGDEKLFF.

The CDR3 spells CASSYGIDYEQYF. The chain recombines TRBV27 with TRBJ2-7; TCRdb calls TRBD2, which cannot be checked without DNA. Germline lookup yields CDR1 MNHEY and CDR2 SMNVEV (reference sequence). CDR3 length equals 13 residues.

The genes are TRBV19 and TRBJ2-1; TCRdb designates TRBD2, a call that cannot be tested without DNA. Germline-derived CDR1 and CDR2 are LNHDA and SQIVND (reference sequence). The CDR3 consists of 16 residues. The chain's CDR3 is CASSTLGFFSYNEQFF.

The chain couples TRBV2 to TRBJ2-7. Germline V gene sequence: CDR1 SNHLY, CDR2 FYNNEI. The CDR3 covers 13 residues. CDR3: CASSVWVVDEQYF.

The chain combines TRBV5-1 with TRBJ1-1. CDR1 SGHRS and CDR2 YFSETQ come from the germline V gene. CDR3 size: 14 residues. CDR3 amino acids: CASSPGGEGTEAFF.

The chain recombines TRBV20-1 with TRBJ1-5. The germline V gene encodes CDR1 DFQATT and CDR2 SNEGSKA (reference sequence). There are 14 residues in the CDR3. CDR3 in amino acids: CSARDQYSNQPQHF.

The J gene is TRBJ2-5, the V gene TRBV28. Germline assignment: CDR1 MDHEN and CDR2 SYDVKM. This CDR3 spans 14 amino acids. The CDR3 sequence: CASSFFGEGETQYF.

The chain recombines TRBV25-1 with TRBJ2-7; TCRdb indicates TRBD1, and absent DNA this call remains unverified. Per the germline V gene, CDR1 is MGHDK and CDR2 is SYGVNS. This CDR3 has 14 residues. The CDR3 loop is CASRMTRVPYEQYF.

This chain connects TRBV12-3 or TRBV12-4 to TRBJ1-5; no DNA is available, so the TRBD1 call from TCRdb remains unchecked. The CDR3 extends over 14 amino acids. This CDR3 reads CASSLGPAGQPQHF.

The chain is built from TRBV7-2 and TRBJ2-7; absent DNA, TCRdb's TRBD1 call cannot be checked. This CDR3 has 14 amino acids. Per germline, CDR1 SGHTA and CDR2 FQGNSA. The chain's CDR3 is CASGLAGQGYEQYF.

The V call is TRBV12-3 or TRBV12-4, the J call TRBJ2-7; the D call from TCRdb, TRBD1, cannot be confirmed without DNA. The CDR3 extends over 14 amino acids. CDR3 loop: CASSSEGTCDEQYF.

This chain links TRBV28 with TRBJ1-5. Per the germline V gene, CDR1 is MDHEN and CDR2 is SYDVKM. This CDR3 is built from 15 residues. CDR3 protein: CASSLLVYSNQPQHF.

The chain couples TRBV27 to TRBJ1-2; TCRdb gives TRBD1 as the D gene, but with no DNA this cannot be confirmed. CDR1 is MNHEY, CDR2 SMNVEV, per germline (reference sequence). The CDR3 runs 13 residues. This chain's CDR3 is CASSRDRGSGYTF.

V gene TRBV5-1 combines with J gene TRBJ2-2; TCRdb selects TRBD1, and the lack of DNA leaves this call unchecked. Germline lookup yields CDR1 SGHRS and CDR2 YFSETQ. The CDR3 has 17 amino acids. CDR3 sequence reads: CASSWNGGPLKAGELFF.

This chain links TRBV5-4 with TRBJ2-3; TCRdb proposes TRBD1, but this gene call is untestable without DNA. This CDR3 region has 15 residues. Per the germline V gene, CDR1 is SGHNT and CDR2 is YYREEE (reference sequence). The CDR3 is CASSRLGQVTDTQYF.

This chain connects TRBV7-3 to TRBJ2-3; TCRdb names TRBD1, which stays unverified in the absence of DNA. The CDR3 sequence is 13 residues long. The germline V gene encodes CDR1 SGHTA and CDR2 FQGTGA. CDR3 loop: CASSFAGADTQYF.

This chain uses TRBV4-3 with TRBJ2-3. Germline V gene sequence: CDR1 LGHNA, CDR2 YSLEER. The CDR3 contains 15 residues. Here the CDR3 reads CASSQDLSSTDTQYF.

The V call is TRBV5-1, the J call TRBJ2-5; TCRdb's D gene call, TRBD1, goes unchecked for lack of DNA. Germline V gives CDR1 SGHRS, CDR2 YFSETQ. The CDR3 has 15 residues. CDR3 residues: CASSFTAGEQETQYF.